The rows below give T cell receptor beta chains drawn from one sample of a study of blood T cell repertoires in COVID-19. Sequencing used immunoSEQ multiplex PCR; TCRdb keeps in-frame clones, though not all of them. Of 75,000 to 100,000 clones listed, over 75% are singletons. The sequenced material came from peripheral blood. The source is a woman aged 80 or over with acute or convalescent COVID-19. Both conserved end residues are part of each CDR3. D genes are given only for firm matches. Size is omitted from some rows. Given values are once, few, many or a class for expanded clones.

cdr3_nt: TGTGCCAGCAGCCCCCTCAGGGGGGAAAACACTGAAGCTTTCTTT
cdr3_aa: CASSPLRGENTEAFF
clone_size: .
d_call: TRBD1
j_call: TRBJ1-1
v_call: TRBV3-1/TRBV3-2

cdr3_nt: TGTGCCAGCAGTCCCGACAAACTCACAGATACGCAGTATTTT
cdr3_aa: CASSPDKLTDTQYF
clone_size: .
d_call: .
j_call: TRBJ2-3
v_call: TRBV28

cdr3_nt: TGCGCCAGCAGCCCATATAGCTCCTACAATGAGCAGTTCTTC
cdr3_aa: CASSPYSSYNEQFF
clone_size: few
d_call: .
j_call: TRBJ2-1
v_call: TRBV5-1

cdr3_nt: TGTGCCAGCACCCCTGGGTGGGACACCTCCTACGAGCAGTACTTC
cdr3_aa: CASTPGWDTSYEQYF
clone_size: .
d_call: .
j_call: TRBJ2-7
v_call: TRBV6-5

cdr3_nt: TGCAGCGCCGGGACAGGGATCAGGGGCACTGAAGCTTTCTTT
cdr3_aa: CSAGTGIRGTEAFF
clone_size: .
d_call: TRBD1
j_call: TRBJ1-1
v_call: TRBV29-1

cdr3_nt: TGTGCCAGCTCACCACCCCAACAACCAGAGACCCAGTACTTC
cdr3_aa: CASSPPQQPETQYF
clone_size: .
d_call: .
j_call: TRBJ2-5
v_call: TRBV18

cdr3_nt: TGTGCCAGCAGCCAAAGAGGGGGGGAACAGTATTTT
cdr3_aa: CASSQRGGEQYF
clone_size: .
d_call: .
j_call: TRBJ2-3
v_call: TRBV5-6

cdr3_nt: TGCAGCGTTGAATCGGGAAGCACAGATACGCAGTATTTT
cdr3_aa: CSVESGSTDTQYF
clone_size: .
d_call: .
j_call: TRBJ2-3
v_call: TRBV29-1

cdr3_nt: TGTGCCAGCAGCACAGGACAGGCGAAAAACACCGGGGAGCTGTTTTTT
cdr3_aa: CASSTGQAKNTGELFF
clone_size: .
d_call: TRBD1
j_call: TRBJ2-2
v_call: TRBV7-2

cdr3_nt: TGTGCCAGCTCCGGGGGAGATCTGGGAAGGTATCAGCCCCAGCATTTT
cdr3_aa: CASSGGDLGRYQPQHF
clone_size: few
d_call: .
j_call: TRBJ1-5
v_call: TRBV18

cdr3_nt: TGTGCCAGCAGCCAGCGGGACTATGGCTACACCTTC
cdr3_aa: CASSQRDYGYTF
clone_size: .
d_call: .
j_call: TRBJ1-2
v_call: TRBV3-1/TRBV3-2

cdr3_nt: TGTGCCAGCAGTTCCACAGGGGGCACTGGAAACACCATATATTTT
cdr3_aa: CASSSTGGTGNTIYF
clone_size: .
d_call: TRBD1
j_call: TRBJ1-3
v_call: TRBV2

cdr3_nt: TGTGCCAGCAGCTCGGGGGGCTTAGCCAAAAACATTCAGTACTTC
cdr3_aa: CASSSGGLAKNIQYF
clone_size: .
d_call: .
j_call: TRBJ2-4
v_call: TRBV7-9

cdr3_nt: TGTGCCAGCAGTGGCCTAGCGGGGGGCGCAGATACGCAGTATTTT
cdr3_aa: CASSGLAGGADTQYF
clone_size: .
d_call: TRBD2
j_call: TRBJ2-3
v_call: TRBV2

cdr3_nt: TGTGCCAGCAGTCCACAGGGGAGTTTGGATCAGCCCCAGCATTTT
cdr3_aa: CASSPQGSLDQPQHF
clone_size: .
d_call: TRBD1
j_call: TRBJ1-5
v_call: TRBV6-5

cdr3_nt: TGTGCCACCAGCAGAGATTTAGACGGGACCGGGGAGCTGTTTTTT
cdr3_aa: CATSRDLDGTGELFF
clone_size: .
d_call: .
j_call: TRBJ2-2
v_call: TRBV15

cdr3_nt: TGTGCCAGCAGACCGGGACAGGCCTACTATGGCTACACCTTC
cdr3_aa: CASRPGQAYYGYTF
clone_size: .
d_call: TRBD1
j_call: TRBJ1-2
v_call: TRBV27

cdr3_nt: TGTGCCATCAGCCTCACGGGACAGGGATTTAGCTCCTACAATGAGCAGTTCTTC
cdr3_aa: CAISLTGQGFSSYNEQFF
clone_size: many
d_call: TRBD1
j_call: TRBJ2-1
v_call: TRBV10-3

cdr3_nt: TGTGCCATCACCCGAGAACTAGCGGGGGGCCCAGATACGCAGTATTTT
cdr3_aa: CAITRELAGGPDTQYF
clone_size: .
d_call: TRBD2
j_call: TRBJ2-3
v_call: TRBV10-3

cdr3_nt: TGTGCCAGCAGCTTGGCAGGGGGCGCGGGCGGGGAGCTGTTTTTT
cdr3_aa: CASSLAGGAGGELFF
clone_size: .
d_call: TRBD1
j_call: TRBJ2-2
v_call: TRBV5-4

cdr3_nt: TGTGCCAGCGGGGGAGGGGGGCGCAATGAAAAACTGTTTTTT
cdr3_aa: CASGGGGRNEKLFF
clone_size: few
d_call: .
j_call: TRBJ1-4
v_call: TRBV6-5

cdr3_nt: TGTGCCAGCAGCCCCTACGGCGGGGAGCTGTTTTTT
cdr3_aa: CASSPYGGELFF
clone_size: .
d_call: .
j_call: TRBJ2-2
v_call: TRBV7-2

cdr3_nt: TGTGCCAGCAGCCAAGCGGCGACGGCAGGGTACGGAGAGACCCAGTACTTC
cdr3_aa: CASSQAATAGYGETQYF
clone_size: .
d_call: .
j_call: TRBJ2-5
v_call: TRBV4-2

cdr3_nt: TGTGCCTCAAATAGCGGGGGGGTGCCCTACGAGCAGTACTTC
cdr3_aa: CASNSGGVPYEQYF
clone_size: .
d_call: TRBD2
j_call: TRBJ2-7
v_call: TRBV10-3

cdr3_nt: TGTGCCAGCAGTTCAACTTCCGGGACAGGGCCCCAAGGGTATGGCTACACCTTC
cdr3_aa: CASSSTSGTGPQGYGYTF
clone_size: .
d_call: TRBD1
j_call: TRBJ1-2
v_call: TRBV27